These 15 T cell receptor beta chains came from one sample sequenced in a study of blood T cell repertoires in COVID-19. Measured with immunoSEQ multiplex PCR; TCRdb has only the in-frame clones, and not every one. The sample consists of about 370,000 clones, 85% to 90% of them appearing once. Material: PBMCs or T cells enriched from blood (not recorded which). The receptors derive from a man younger than 30 who had recovered from COVID-19.

The chain carries TRBV11-1 and TRBJ2-2, with 9 bases fitting TRBD2. J gave up 2 bases and V 3 bases, and 4 bases lay outside the gene matches. The CDR3 has 16 residues. Germline V CDR1 and CDR2: SGHAT, FQDESV (reference sequence). CDR3 region: CASSFGGGANTGELFF. CDR3 in DNA: TGTGCCAGCAGCTTCGGCGGGGGGGCTAACACCGGGGAGCTGTTTTTT.

The rearrangement links TRBV7-9 to TRBJ2-3; 8 bases map to TRBD2. There are 15 residues in the CDR3. Trimming removed 8 bases from V and 1 base from J; junction bases left unmatched: 8. Germline CDR1 SEHNR, CDR2 FQNEAQ (reference sequence). The DNA of the CDR3 is TGTGCCAGCCAAGTTACTAGCGGCCGCACAGATACGCAGTATTTT. This codes for CASQVTSGRTDTQYF.

This rearrangement joins TRBV29-1 to TRBJ1-1; D is possibly TRBD1 (6 bases). There are 14 residues in the CDR3. Trimming left V 7 bases short and J 0 bases short, with 15 bases between. Germline CDR1 and CDR2: SQVTM and ANQGSEA. CDR3 in amino acids: CSARQAQMNTEAFF. The DNA for the CDR3 is TGCAGCGCCCGACAGGCTCAAATGAACACTGAAGCTTTCTTT.

The chain recombines TRBV6-4 with TRBJ2-3, with D perhaps TRBD1 (5 bases). The V end lost 6 bases, the J end lost 4 bases, and 11 bases lay between the germline ends. The CDR3 is made up of 13 amino acids. Germline loops: CDR1 MRHNA, CDR2 SNTAGT. CDR3 in DNA: TGTGCCAGCAGGACAAGGGGCTCAGATACGCAGTATTTT. Amino acids: CASRTRGSDTQYF.

The chain uses TRBV12-3 or TRBV12-4 and TRBJ1-1; D is unresolved. Trimming shortened V by 5 bases and J by 3 bases, and 4 bases separated the two germline ends. This CDR3 is 11 amino acids long. The DNA of the CDR3 is TGTGCCAGCAGTCTCGACACTGAAGCTTTCTTT. It yields the protein CASSLDTEAFF.

V is TRBV6-5 and J is TRBJ2-5; D might be TRBD1 (6 bases). CDR1 is MNHEY, CDR2 SVGAGI, per germline. This CDR3 is 15 amino acids long. V was clipped by 5 bases and J by 5 bases, with 18 bases between them. CDR3 DNA sequence: TGTGCCAGCAGTAGAACCACAGGGAAAAGGGAGACCCAGTACTTC. This translates into CASSRTTGKRETQYF.

CDR3 residues: CASTTRGAPEAFF. The DNA for the CDR3 is TGTGCCAGCACCACCAGGGGGGCCCCTGAAGCTTTCTTT. The chain has TRBV5-8 and TRBJ1-1, with TRBD1 matching 7 bases. With V trimmed by 6 bases and J by 6 bases, 8 bases remained unmatched. From germline, CDR1 is SGHTS and CDR2 YDEGEE. The CDR3 consists of 13 residues.

CDR3 coding DNA: TGCGCCAGCAGCCCCGACGGAGGGAATAGCAATCAGCCCCAGCATTTT. It is translated as CASSPDGGNSNQPQHF. This chain connects TRBV4-1 to TRBJ1-5; D gene ambiguous. Trimming shortened V by 4 bases and J by 0 bases, and 13 bases separated the two germline ends. The CDR3 length is 16 residues. Germline V gene data show CDR1 as MGHRA and CDR2 as YSYEKL.

The table lists this clone with a few counts. The CDR3 coding sequence is TGTGCCAGCAGTTTCGCGGGGCAGCCCCAGCATTTT. This gives the protein CASSFAGQPQHF. The rearrangement links TRBV12-3 or TRBV12-4 to TRBJ1-5; D ambiguous. The CDR3 is 12 residues long. The V and J ends lost 3 bases and 7 bases respectively, with 7 bases between them.

The chain carries TRBV6-5 and TRBJ2-2, with D possibly TRBD1 on 5 matching bases. CDR3 length: 13 residues. V lost 6 bases and J lost 1, with 6 bases in between. CDR1 is MNHEY, CDR2 SVGAGI, per germline. The DNA for the CDR3 is TGTGCCAGCAGGGACAAGAACACCGGGGAGCTGTTTTTT. As protein: CASRDKNTGELFF.

The CDR3 DNA reads TGTGCCAGCAGCTTAGTTTCAGGGCCTGAGACCCAGTACTTC. The encoded protein is CASSLVSGPETQYF. V is TRBV7-2 and J is TRBJ2-5, with a weak D call TRBD1 (5 bases). The V end was cut by 1 base, the J end by 5 bases, with 11 bases between. This CDR3 is 14 amino acids long. Germline CDR1 is SGHTA and CDR2 is FQGNSA.

This chain joins TRBV19 and TRBJ1-2, with D possibly matching TRBD1 (6 bases). The CDR3 totals 14 residues. V lost 4 bases and J 5 bases, leaving 14 bases between the germline ends. The germline CDR1 and CDR2 sequences are LNHDA and SQIVND (reference sequence). CDR3 nucleotide sequence: TGTGCCAGTAGTAGAGAAACAGGGCCGTATGGCTACACCTTC. It translates to CASSRETGPYGYTF.

The V and J genes are TRBV5-1 and TRBJ1-1; D not resolved. This CDR3 comprises 14 residues. CDR1 and CDR2 from the germline V gene are SGHRS and YFSETQ. Trimming shortened V by 0 bases and J by 6 bases, and 12 bases separated the two germline ends. The CDR3 DNA reads as TGCGCCAGCAGCTTGGCCGGCGGTTTGGCTGAAGCTTTCTTT. Its translation is CASSLAGGLAEAFF.

V gene TRBV7-3 combines with J gene TRBJ2-1; 12 nucleotides align to TRBD2. CDR1 and CDR2 (germline): SGHTA, FQGTGA. The CDR3 is made up of 14 amino acids. Trimming took 5 bases from V and 7 from J; bases not matched to a gene: 3. This chain's CDR3 is CASSPTSGGNEQFF. In DNA, the CDR3 is TGTGCCAGCAGCCCGACTAGCGGGGGTAATGAGCAGTTCTTC.

The DNA of the CDR3 is TGTGCCAGCAGTGAATCCCAGGGGGCTCCTGGAAACACCATATATTTT. Its protein is CASSESQGAPGNTIYF. The chain links TRBV6-1 to TRBJ1-3, with 8 bases that match TRBD1. The germline gives CDR1 MNHNS, CDR2 SASEGT. The trim removed 2 bases at V and 2 bases at J, leaving 5 bases unmatched. The CDR3 totals 16 residues.